The present T cell receptor beta chain was sequenced within a study of cytomegalovirus exposure and HLA in healthy donors. The study, taken as a whole, reports: There were several of the most significant clusters that appeared linked to common viral pathogens in a later analysis. Follow-up analysis later connected one missense variant in DCLRE1C with trimming of TCR beta V- and J-genes. In a later analysis, productive TCRs from donors in an Asian-associated ancestry cluster reportedly carried fewer N-insertions than the cohort mean. It has been reported that TCR beta sequences accurately predicted the HLA-A and HLA-B alleles of most subjects.

PCR was performed using 60 Vbeta and 13 Jbeta primers. Only in-frame clones appear in the TCRdb table, and some are missing; sequencing was by immunoSEQ multiplex PCR. This sample has 100,000 to 150,000 clones, with 17% found just once. Regarding this clone: Its antigen is not identified.

This CDR3 is 15 amino acids long. CDR1 and CDR2 (germline): MNHEY, SMNVEV (reference sequence). With V trimmed by 0 bases and J by 7 bases, 9 bases remained unmatched. Material for sequencing was PBMCs. The origin of this receptor is a female donor in good health and CMV-seropositive. The V call is TRBV27, the J call TRBJ2-7; TRBD2 matches at 7 bases. The CDR3 DNA sequence: TGTGCCAGCAGTTTATCCACAGGCGGGAGCGGGGAGCAGTACTTC. Its translation is CASSLSTGGSGEQYF.